This T cell receptor (beta chain) was found in a study of blood T cell repertoires in COVID-19. Study details: COVID-19 samples, acute and convalescent, were from the United States, Italy and Spain.

Individuals aged about 18 to 95 years were recruited from fewer than 30 US areas. Grouping used clinical history reported by participants in a survey and questionnaire. In the original workflow: Reference gene primer amplification gave estimated nucleated cell counts. Only in-frame clones appear in the TCRdb table, and some are missing; sequencing was by immunoSEQ multiplex PCR. V and J calls plus clone size are reproduced from that table; the DNA served to infer D and trimming. The top ten hold about 5% of the sample, which has about 200,000 clones, roughly 82% seen once. Germline CDR1 SGHTA, CDR2 FQGNSA. The CDR3 spans 15 residues. The V and J ends lost 0 bases and 2 bases respectively, with 8 bases between them.

This receptor was identified in an older woman with acute COVID-19. The chain employs TRBV7-2 and TRBJ1-3; D not certain. Material for sequencing was PBMCs or T cells enriched from blood (not recorded which). CDR3 DNA sequence: TGTGCCAGCAGCTTAGCGTCCGGGGCTGGAAACACCATATATTTT. As protein: CASSLASGAGNTIYF.